Following are 21 T cell receptor beta chains from one sample sequenced in a study of metastatic and nonmetastatic thyroid tumors. TCRdb re-called clones from the PCR reads using MiXCR. Of 21,000 or so clones in the sample, around 17% were seen once. Nobody among the patients had been given any treatment before thyroid surgery. Sequenced: blood. Receptor source: a male donor with papillary thyroid cancer or a benign thyroid nodule (not recorded which). Some clones in this sample may be carry-over from other donors' samples.

Note on this clone: This may stem from a read error, because a much larger clone lies one nucleotide away. The V and J genes are TRBV7-2 and TRBJ2-2; 7 bases agree with TRBD2. CDR1 is SGHTA and CDR2 is FQGNSA in the germline V gene. The CDR3 totals 13 residues. CDR3 amino acids: CAIRTRNTGELLF. CDR3 bases: TGTGCCATCCGGACTAGGAACACCGGGGAGCTGCTTTTT.

The sample holds many counts of this clone. The gene calls are TRBV13 and TRBJ2-2, with D unresolved. Germline CDR1 is PRHDT and CDR2 is FYEKMQ (reference sequence). The ends were cut back, 5 bases at V and 6 bases at J, with 13 bases in the middle. The CDR3 consists of 14 residues. The CDR3 protein is CASSTPSGAGELFF. The CDR3 nucleotides are TGTGCCAGCAGCACGCCTTCAGGCGCCGGGGAGCTGTTTTTT.

The rearrangement joins TRBV11-2 to TRBJ1-2, with 7 bases aligning to TRBD1. Trimming at V came to 4 bases and at J to 6 bases, leaving 14 bases not matched to a gene. The CDR3 sequence is 16 residues long. Per germline, CDR1 SGHAT and CDR2 FQNNGV. For the CDR3, the DNA is TGTGCCAGCAGCTCGTATAGGGGGCAGCAGACAGATGGCTACACCTTC. It is translated as CASSSYRGQQTDGYTF.

This clone was observed many times. The chain recombines TRBV28 with TRBJ2-5; 7 nucleotides agree with TRBD1. The CDR3 runs 16 residues. J gave up 5 bases and V 2 bases, and 11 bases lay outside the gene matches. Looked up from germline, CDR1 is MDHEN and CDR2 is SYDVKM. CDR3 DNA: TGTGCCAGCAGTTTAAGGGGGCGGACTGGGTGGGAGACCCAGTACTTC. This sequence encodes CASSLRGRTGWETQYF.

Concerning this clone: Other DNA sequences in this sample translate to the same CDR3. The chain combines TRBV29-1 with TRBJ1-2; 9 bases match TRBD1. Germline assignment: CDR1 SQVTM and CDR2 ANQGSEA. After removal of 7 bases from V and 6 bases from J, the junction contained 9 bases not matched to a gene. The CDR3 runs 13 residues. The CDR3: CSAAVGQGNGYTF. For the CDR3, the DNA is TGCAGCGCTGCGGTAGGACAGGGGAATGGCTACACCTTC.

There are many counts of this clone. The genes are TRBV28 and TRBJ1-2; TRBD1 might be the D (5 bases). Trimming shortened V by 5 bases and J by 0 bases, and 13 bases separated the two germline ends. The length of the CDR3 is 15 residues. Germline CDR1 reads MDHEN; CDR2 reads SYDVKM. Written as DNA, the CDR3 is TGTGCCAGCAGTGAACCCGGGACGGCTAACTATGGCTACACCTTC. This codes for CASSEPGTANYGYTF.

By sample share, this clone is medium-sized. This chain connects TRBV13 to TRBJ2-7, with D perhaps TRBD1 (6 bases). The CDR3 has 15 amino acids. The germline CDR1 and CDR2 sequences are PRHDT and FYEKMQ (reference sequence). V was shortened by 5 bases and J by 4 bases, with 18 bases between the two germline ends. The CDR3 loop reads CASSTDRDTPYEQYF. The DNA for the CDR3 is TGTGCCAGCAGCACAGACCGGGACACTCCATACGAGCAGTACTTC.

Comments on this clone: Germline and junction disagree at one end, which may indicate a read error. This chain joins TRBV11-2 and TRBJ2-2; perhaps TRBD2 as D (5 bases). Germline V CDR1 and CDR2: SGHAT, FQNNGV. CDR3 length equals 13 residues. Written as DNA, the CDR3 is TGTGCCAGCAGCCACCGGAACACCGGGGAGATGTTTTTT. Translating gives CASSHRNTGEMFF.

This clone was seen many times. An end of the junction does not agree with germline; a read error may underlie this. V is TRBV7-7 and J is TRBJ2-2; D is perhaps TRBD2 (6 bases). This CDR3 region has 14 residues. Germline V gene sequence: CDR1 SSHAT, CDR2 FNYEAQ (reference sequence). The CDR3 sequence is CASSQLAATGELFF. As DNA, the CDR3 is TGTGCTAGCAGCCAATTAGCGGCTACCGGGGAGCTGTTTTTT.

The chain recombines TRBV5-6 with TRBJ1-5, with D possibly being TRBD1 (5 bases). Germline CDR1 is SGHDT and CDR2 is YYEEEE. The CDR3 length is 14 residues. Trimming left V 3 bases short and J 5 bases short, with 12 bases between. CDR3 in DNA: TGTGCCAGCAGCTCCCAGGGAGGGGATCAGCCCCAGCATTTT. Its translation is CASSSQGGDQPQHF.

This clone was picked up many times. Other DNA sequences in the sample encode the same CDR3. The chain has TRBV29-1 and TRBJ1-2; the D gene is possibly TRBD1 (6 bases). The V gene lost 3 bases and the J gene lost 11 bases, with 10 bases spanning the gap. In germline, CDR1 is SQVTM, CDR2 ANQGSEA. The CDR3 contains 10 residues. The CDR3 region has the DNA TGCAGCGTTGAGACAGGTGGATACACCTTC. Protein: CSVETGGYTF.

There are many counts of this clone. This chain connects TRBV7-9 to TRBJ1-2; D not certain. Per the germline V gene, CDR1 is SEHNR and CDR2 is FQNEAQ (reference sequence). The CDR3 covers 15 residues. V lost 4 bases, J lost 5 bases, and 17 bases lay in between. The CDR3 loop is CASSSHPGTRYGYTF. The CDR3 DNA reads as TGTGCCAGCAGCTCGCACCCGGGAACTCGTTATGGCTACACCTTC.

This clone was seen many times. CDR3 region: CASSFYNQPQHF. CDR3 DNA sequence: TGTGCCAGCAGTTTCTACAATCAGCCCCAGCATTTT. The V gene is TRBV12-3 or TRBV12-4, the J gene TRBJ1-5; no clear D. The germline V and J ends were trimmed by 3 bases and 3 bases, with 3 bases remaining between them. CDR3 size: 12 residues.

The V and J genes are TRBV7-8 and TRBJ1-5; possible D gene TRBD1, 5 bases. In germline, CDR1 is SGHVS, CDR2 FQNEAQ. CDR3 length: 17 amino acids. The ends were cut back, 1 base at V and 4 bases at J, with 17 bases in the middle. Here the CDR3 reads CASSLGFWGAQNQPQHF. CDR3 bases: TGTGCCAGCAGCTTAGGTTTTTGGGGCGCCCAAAATCAGCCCCAGCATTTT.

This clone has a count of ten or more. One base away lies a much larger clone, so this may be a sequencing read error. This sample also contains other DNA sequences that code for the same CDR3. The chain combines TRBV12-3 or TRBV12-4 with TRBJ1-1; D is ambiguous. The CDR3 spans 14 residues. Trimming took off 4 bases at V and 5 bases at J, with 14 bases between the two ends. This CDR3 is CASSSWTGLTEAFF. The CDR3 DNA follows: TGTGCCAGCAGTTCGTGGACGGGGTTGACTGAAGCTTTCTTT.

This clone was counted ten times or more. The V gene is TRBV5-1, the J gene TRBJ2-5; D is uncertain. The CDR3 has 16 amino acids. V was cut by 2 bases and J by 4 bases, with 18 bases left in between. Germline CDR1 is SGHRS and CDR2 is YFSETQ. CDR3 in amino acids: CASSFLGPQVGETQYF. The CDR3 DNA reads TGCGCCAGCAGCTTCCTTGGGCCTCAAGTAGGAGAGACCCAGTACTTC.

As DNA, the CDR3 is TGTGCCAGTCATCCTGCAGTGAACACTGAAGCTTTCTTT. It yields the protein CASHPAVNTEAFF. The chain carries TRBV28 and TRBJ1-1; D gene uncertain. This CDR3 has 13 amino acids. Germline CDR1 reads MDHEN; CDR2 reads SYDVKM. Trimming cost V 9 bases and J 0 bases, with 11 bases left between them.

V usage is TRBV3-1 and J usage is TRBJ2-7, with a tentative D call TRBD1 (5 bases). The V gene lost 4 bases and the J gene lost 2 bases, with 21 bases spanning the gap. Per germline, CDR1 LGHDT and CDR2 YNNKEL (reference sequence). There are 17 residues in the CDR3. The CDR3 loop is CASSRSIRARDTYEQYF. The CDR3 coding sequence is TGTGCCAGCAGCCGGAGCATCAGGGCCCGTGACACCTACGAGCAGTACTTC.

This clone showed up many times. The chain uses TRBV3-1 and TRBJ2-5; 9 nucleotides match TRBD2. The V gene's germline CDR1 is LGHDT and CDR2 YNNKEL (reference sequence). This CDR3 has 17 amino acids. Unmatched junction bases numbered 9, after V lost 0 bases and J lost 4 bases. The CDR3: CASSQERIAGVGETQYF. CDR3 DNA: TGTGCCAGCAGCCAAGAGAGAATAGCGGGAGTCGGAGAGACCCAGTACTTC.

There are many counts of this clone. The chain couples TRBV18 to TRBJ1-6, with TRBD1 identical over 9 bases. The CDR3 sequence is 14 residues long. V lost 3 bases, J lost 10 bases, and 4 bases stayed unmatched. CDR1 and CDR2 (germline): KGHSH, LQKENI. CDR3 DNA: TGTGCCAGCTCACCGGAGGGACAGGGCTCACCCCTCCACTTT. Residues: CASSPEGQGSPLHF.

The gene calls are TRBV5-1 and TRBJ2-3; 11 bases are shared with TRBD2. Germline-derived CDR1 and CDR2 are SGHRS and YFSETQ. The CDR3 extends over 16 amino acids. The junction had 10 bases not matched to a gene; V was cut back by 0 bases and J by 10 bases. This chain's CDR3 is CASSLAVAGGRGAQYF. In DNA form, the CDR3 reads TGCGCCAGCAGCTTGGCCGTAGCGGGGGGGCGTGGCGCGCAGTATTTT.